This is a list of T cell receptor beta chains from one sample in a study of post-analysis software for immune sequencing data. MiXCR, applied by TCRdb to the PCR reads, yields one record per CDR3 protein. The sample records roughly 870,000 distinct CDR3 sequences, approximately 50% being singletons. Sample: blood. All receptors derive from a girl aged 10 to 17 with multiple sclerosis. Both conserved end residues are part of each CDR3. D genes are given only for firm matches. Clone size is shown for a subset of rows, as once, few, many or a class of expanded clone.

clone_size	v_call	d_call	j_call	cdr3_aa	cdr3_nt
many	TRBV29-1	TRBD1	TRBJ2-5	CSVARTGKETQYF	TGCAGCGTTGCCCGGACAGGGAAAGAGACCCAGTACTTC
few	TRBV28	TRBD2	TRBJ2-3	CASSTIPLAGGGTDTQYF	TGTGCCAGCAGTACCATCCCCCTAGCGGGAGGTGGCACAGATACGCAGTATTTT
.	TRBV12-3/TRBV12-4	TRBD1	TRBJ2-1	CASSLAQGFTYNEQFF	TGTGCCAGCAGTTTAGCACAGGGGTTCACCTACAATGAGCAGTTCTTC
.	TRBV29-1	TRBD1	TRBJ1-2	CSVDPGQGLLGYTF	TGCAGCGTTGACCCGGGACAGGGATTGTTAGGCTACACCTTC
few	TRBV7-9	.	TRBJ1-2	CASSLALMGTHGYTF	TGTGCCAGCAGCTTAGCCCTAATGGGGACCCATGGCTACACCTTC
once	TRBV11-2	.	TRBJ2-2	CASSFLSRGGELFF	TGTGCCAGCAGCTTTCTAAGCAGGGGCGGGGAGCTGTTTTTT
few	TRBV20-1	TRBD1	TRBJ2-3	CSARPRGQGTDTQYF	TGCAGTGCTAGGCCCAGGGGGCAGGGCACAGATACGCAGTATTTT
few	TRBV11-2	.	TRBJ2-1	CASSSTEVDRSYNEQFF	TGTGCCAGCAGCTCAACCGAGGTGGACCGCTCCTACAATGAGCAGTTCTTC
.	TRBV27	TRBD1	TRBJ2-5	CASSSTPGGAEQYF	TGTGCCAGCAGTTCGACCCCAGGGGGCGCGGAGCAGTACTTC
.	TRBV7-2	TRBD1	TRBJ1-2	CASSFTQGGYGYTF	TGTGCCAGCAGCTTCACTCAGGGGGGCTATGGCTACACCTTC
once	TRBV10-2	.	TRBJ2-1	CASREGYEQFF	TGCGCCAGCAGGGAGGGATATGAGCAGTTCTTC
few	TRBV29-1	TRBD1	TRBJ2-7	CSVGGQTSLYGEQYF	TGCAGCGTTGGGGGACAGACCTCACTCTACGGCGAGCAGTACTTC
.	TRBV20-1	.	TRBJ2-1	CSAQEVIGAHNEQFF	TGCAGTGCCCAGGAGGTGATCGGGGCTCACAATGAGCAGTTCTTC
.	TRBV7-2	.	TRBJ1-1	CASSRQTGSNTEAFF	TGTGCCAGCAGCCGCCAAACAGGGTCGAACACTGAAGCTTTCTTT
.	TRBV3-1	.	TRBJ2-5	CASSPWQETQYF	TGTGCCAGCAGCCCCTGGCAAGAGACCCAGTACTTC
.	TRBV25-1	.	TRBJ1-2	CASSGLGTGYGYTF	TGTGCCAGCAGTGGTCTCGGGACGGGCTATGGCTACACCTTC
.	TRBV7-9	.	TRBJ2-1	CASSLARTTSSYNEQFF	TGTGCCAGCAGCTTAGCGCGGACGACGAGCTCCTACAATGAGCAGTTCTTC
.	TRBV18	.	TRBJ1-2	CASSLLEGIYYGYTF	TGTGCCAGCTCACTTTTGGAAGGGATATACTATGGCTACACCTTC
.	TRBV13	TRBD2	TRBJ2-7	CASSYLAGGQSFYEQYF	TGTGCCAGCAGCTACCTAGCGGGGGGACAATCGTTCTACGAGCAGTACTTC
.	TRBV5-4	.	TRBJ2-7	CASSLGEGRSEQYF	TGTGCCAGCAGCTTGGGGGAAGGTCGGTCCGAGCAGTACTTC
once	TRBV20-1	TRBD2	TRBJ2-7	CSAARTSGRTYEQYF	TGCAGTGCGGCACGGACTAGCGGGAGAACCTACGAGCAGTACTTC
.	TRBV7-2	.	TRBJ1-2	CASSLVSADSYGYTF	TGTGCCAGCAGCTTAGTCTCGGCGGACTCCTATGGCTACACCTTC
few	TRBV18	.	TRBJ2-7	CASSPVTGSSYEQYF	TGTGCCAGCTCACCCGTCACAGGGAGCTCCTACGAGCAGTACTTC
few	TRBV6-6	TRBD1	TRBJ2-2	CASSPRTGGNTGELFF	TGTGCCAGCAGTCCACGGACAGGGGGCAACACCGGGGAGCTGTTTTTT
.	TRBV5-1	TRBD2	TRBJ2-1	CASSLGASGDEQFF	TGCGCCAGCAGCTTGGGGGCTAGCGGCGATGAGCAGTTCTTC
.	TRBV12-3/TRBV12-4	TRBD2	TRBJ2-7	CASSHPGLAGGAYEQYF	TGTGCCAGCAGCCACCCGGGACTAGCGGGAGGGGCCTACGAGCAGTACTTC
few	TRBV5-1	.	TRBJ2-1	CASSLGGRHTMRQFF	TGCGCCAGCAGCTTGGGGGGTAGACATACAATGAGGCAGTTCTTC
.	TRBV6-5	.	TRBJ2-3	CASSYRWDTQYF	TGTGCCAGCAGTTACCGGTGGGATACGCAGTATTTT
once	TRBV5-1	.	TRBJ2-1	CASSLEDTSYNEQFF	TGCGCCAGCAGCTTGGAGGATACTTCCTACAATGAGCAGTTCTTC
.	TRBV7-3	TRBD2	TRBJ2-7	CASSSSGEEQYF	TGTGCCAGCAGCTCTAGCGGTGAAGAGCAGTACTTC
.	TRBV20-1	.	TRBJ1-5	CSAVRGDPGGQPQHF	TGCAGTGCAGTGCGCGGGGACCCAGGTGGACAGCCCCAGCATTTT
few	TRBV7-9	.	TRBJ2-1	CASSLEASFNEQFF	TGTGCCAGCAGCTTAGAAGCAAGCTTCAATGAGCAGTTCTTC
.	TRBV7-8	.	TRBJ2-3	CASRRQRTDTQYF	TGTGCCAGCAGGCGCCAGCGCACAGATACGCAGTATTTT
few	TRBV12-3/TRBV12-4	TRBD1	TRBJ1-2	CASRSGTGGGYTF	TGTGCCAGCAGATCCGGGACAGGGGGTGGCTACACCTTC
.	TRBV4-1	TRBD2	TRBJ2-1	CASSQGLAGGPGYEQFF	TGCGCCAGCAGCCAAGGACTAGCGGGAGGGCCGGGATATGAGCAGTTCTTC
.	TRBV20-1	TRBD2	TRBJ2-1	CSARFSGGENEQFF	TGCAGTGCTAGATTTTCCGGGGGGGAGAATGAGCAGTTCTTC
.	TRBV29-1	TRBD2	TRBJ2-5	CSVVRTSGKETQYF	TGCAGCGTCGTGCGGACTAGCGGGAAAGAGACCCAGTACTTC
once	TRBV20-1	TRBD2	TRBJ2-3	CSARPGLAGVLLDTQYF	TGCAGTGCTAGACCGGGACTAGCGGGAGTTTTATTAGATACGCAGTATTTT
.	TRBV3-1	TRBD1	TRBJ2-3	CASSPRQGRTDTQYF	TGTGCCAGCAGCCCCCGACAGGGGCGCACAGATACGCAGTATTTT
few	TRBV6-6	TRBD2	TRBJ2-7	CASSSWVTSTYEQYF	TGTGCCAGCAGTTCTTGGGTGACTAGCACCTACGAGCAGTACTTC
.	TRBV6-1	TRBD2	TRBJ2-1	CASRPTSGGALHYNEQFF	TGTGCCAGCAGGCCAACTAGCGGGGGGGCCCTTCATTACAATGAGCAGTTCTTC
few	TRBV2	TRBD1	TRBJ2-7	CASSVNLPGQGTHEQYF	TGTGCCAGCAGTGTCAACCTTCCGGGACAGGGGACCCACGAGCAGTACTTC
.	TRBV12-3/TRBV12-4	TRBD2	TRBJ2-1	CASSRGLAGGGEQFF	TGTGCCAGCAGTCGGGGACTAGCGGGGGGTGGCGAGCAGTTCTTC
few	TRBV27	.	TRBJ1-4	CASSWAGATNEKLFF	TGTGCCAGCAGTTGGGCAGGGGCAACTAATGAAAAACTGTTTTTT
few	TRBV7-8	TRBD1	TRBJ1-6	CASSLSGTDNSPLHF	TGTGCCAGCAGCTTGTCCGGGACAGACAATTCACCCCTCCACTTT
.	TRBV2	.	TRBJ2-4	CASGRQVIAKNIQYF	TGTGCCAGCGGTCGACAGGTTATTGCCAAAAACATTCAGTACTTC
.	TRBV10-3	.	TRBJ2-7	CAISESVTSPYEQYF	TGTGCCATCAGTGAGTCGGTGACATCTCCATACGAGCAGTACTTC
few	TRBV11-2	.	TRBJ1-1	CASSLEGPTEAFF	TGTGCCAGCAGCTTGGAAGGGCCCACTGAAGCTTTCTTT
.	TRBV6-1	TRBD2	TRBJ2-7	CASSDPLAGLPQSSYEQYF	TGTGCCAGCAGTGACCCACTAGCGGGACTTCCTCAAAGTTCCTACGAGCAGTACTTC
.	TRBV20-1	TRBD2	TRBJ2-7	CSARDLREGSYEQYF	TGCAGTGCTAGAGATCTGAGGGAGGGCTCCTACGAGCAGTACTTC
few	TRBV29-1	TRBD1	TRBJ2-3	CSDLGQGTDTQYF	TGCAGCGACTTGGGACAGGGAACAGATACGCAGTATTTT
.	TRBV3-1	.	TRBJ1-2	CASSPTGGSSYGYTF	TGTGCCAGCAGCCCAACGGGGGGATCGAGCTATGGCTACACCTTC
.	TRBV20-1	TRBD2	TRBJ2-7	CSAIDLAGDYEQYF	TGCAGTGCCATCGACCTAGCGGGGGACTACGAGCAGTACTTC
.	TRBV29-1	.	TRBJ2-7	CSVDVSELAYEQYF	TGCAGCGTTGACGTGTCAGAACTAGCCTACGAGCAGTACTTC
.	TRBV18	TRBD1	TRBJ2-6	CASSRQGAIRGANVLTF	TGTGCCAGCTCGCGACAGGGGGCAATACGAGGGGCCAACGTCCTGACTTTC
few	TRBV5-6	TRBD1	TRBJ2-7	CASSWGQGDYEQYF	TGTGCCAGCAGCTGGGGACAGGGGGACTACGAGCAGTACTTC
.	TRBV9	TRBD2	TRBJ2-1	CASSERGRAPIYNEQFF	TGTGCCAGCAGCGAGCGCGGGAGGGCCCCCATCTACAATGAGCAGTTCTTC